This TCR beta chain was retrieved from a study of beta chain features in type 1 diabetes. CD4+ cells of the naive, central memory, regulatory and stem cell-like memory types were sorted via CD45RO/CCR7/CD25/CD127/CD95/CD27. Expressed TCRB transcripts were sequenced after all isolated RNA was converted to cDNA. Repertoires were generated with immunoSEQ multiplex PCR, while TCRdb's copy carries only in-frame clones and drops some. The repertoire holds 100,000 to 150,000 clones, 15% to 20% seen once, with less than 3% in the top ten. Study findings and constraints: Moderately but significantly shorter TCRB CDR3s were found in Type 1 diabetes patients in all four CD4+ subsets. Type 1 diabetes patients had fewer VDJ junction insertions and more deletions.

This clone was seen a handful of times. Its antigen is currently unknown. V gave up 3 bases and J gave up 4 bases, with 7 bases separating them. This CDR3 region has 12 residues. Germline CDR1 is SQVTM and CDR2 is ANQGSEA. This chain connects TRBV29-1 to TRBJ1-3; D ambiguous. The material sequenced was central memory CD4+ T cells from blood. This TCR was recovered from a man aged 25-45 years with type 1 diabetes. As DNA, the CDR3 is TGCAGCGTTGAGGCAGAAGGAAACACCATATATTTT. It translates to CSVEAEGNTIYF.